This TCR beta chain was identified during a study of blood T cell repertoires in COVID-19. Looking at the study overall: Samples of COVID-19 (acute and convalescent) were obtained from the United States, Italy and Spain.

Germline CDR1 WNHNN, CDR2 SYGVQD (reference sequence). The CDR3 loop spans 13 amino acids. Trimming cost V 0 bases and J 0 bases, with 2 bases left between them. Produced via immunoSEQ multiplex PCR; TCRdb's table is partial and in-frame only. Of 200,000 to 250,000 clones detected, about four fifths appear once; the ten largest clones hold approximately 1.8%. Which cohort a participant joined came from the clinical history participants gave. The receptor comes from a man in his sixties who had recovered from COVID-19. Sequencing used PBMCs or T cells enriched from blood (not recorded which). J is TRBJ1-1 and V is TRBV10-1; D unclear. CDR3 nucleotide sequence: TGCGCCAGCAGTGAGTCCATGAACACTGAAGCTTTCTTT. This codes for CASSESMNTEAFF.